This T cell receptor beta chain came from a study of post-analysis software for immune sequencing data. Incorporated into the TCR beta cDNA libraries were unique molecular identifiers, which served to reduce PCR and sequencing biases. Roughly 500,000 cDNA molecules were recovered from an input of about 1 to 10 million T cells. TCRdb reanalysed the PCR reads using MiXCR and keeps one entry per CDR3 protein. Seen here are roughly 800,000 distinct CDR3 sequences, roughly half observed once, and the top ten hold about 4.5%. Findings and limits, study-wide: Controls showed lower frequencies than patients for five or six TRBV segments, and TRBV5-6, TRBV5-1 and TRBV20-1 were among these. Pronounced co-clustering by F measure was evident among identically batched samples. Multiple sclerosis patients showed significantly lower normalized Chao1 diversity than controls did.

CDR1 and CDR2 (germline): SGHVS, FQNEAQ. The CDR3 contains 16 residues. Deletions cut 0 bases from V and 4 bases from J, with 16 bases between. With respect to this clonotype: The antigen remains unidentified.

This TCR derives from a girl aged 10 to 17 with multiple sclerosis. The sample taken for sequencing was blood. This chain links TRBV7-8 with TRBJ2-7; D call uncertain. This CDR3 is CASSLADRVGPYEQYF. The CDR3 bases are TGTGCCAGCAGCTTAGCGGACCGGGTAGGTCCTTACGAGCAGTACTTC.